The entry below describes one T cell receptor (beta chain). Antigen: not known. The data were taken from a study of shared clonotypes between healthy human individuals. Study information: Donors had three CD4 naive, three CD4 memory, two CD8 naive and one CD8 memory plate apiece. Study-wide results and caveats: Relative to clonotypes present in all four donors, those not shared had lower generation probabilities. Only a few donors were included, so the genetic and exposure-history diversity represented was limited. Naive subsets tended to show greater estimated richness than memory subsets.

This table comes from immunoSEQ multiplex PCR, and its TCRdb copy is limited to in-frame clones, with some not included. The sample lists around 1.1 million clones, 75% to 85% seen once, with roughly 0.61% in the top ten. Deletions cut 4 bases from V and 1 base from J, with 10 bases between. The germline V gene has CDR1 SGHTA and CDR2 FQGTGA. This CDR3 comprises 14 residues. This sequence originates from a man between 18 and 29 years old in good health. Some clones in this sample may be carry-over from other donors' samples. The J gene is TRBJ1-1, the V gene TRBV7-3; D not certain. The sample consisted of memory CD4+ T cells from PBMCs. Subset reported: CD45RA-negative fraction. CDR3 loop: CASSSDSANTEAFF. The CDR3 DNA is TGTGCCAGCAGCTCGGACTCGGCGAACACTGAAGCTTTCTTT.